This T cell receptor (beta chain) emerged from a study of T cell responses to AZD1222 COVID-19 vaccine. Overall study findings and caveats: No day 14 peak samples; only post-peak repertoires were characterized. Unmutated variant regions are reportedly the target of nearly half of TCRs that are spike-specific. The donors showed a predominance of white British ancestry and of females, with possible underestimation of clonal diversity. Spike was spanned by vaccine-associated CD4 TCRs, which were dominant at 160-218 and 743-854.

There are 11 residues in the CDR3. V was clipped by 8 bases and J by 2 bases, with 8 bases between them. Germline assignment: CDR1 SGHTS and CDR2 YDEGEE. The assay was immunoSEQ multiplex PCR, and TCRdb's table has in-frame clones only and misses some. The sample carries some 42,000 clones, roughly 84% recorded once. A remark on this clone: The antigen is not known.

Sequencing used peripheral blood, obtained 28 days after the second AZD1222 dose. This clonotype was obtained from an adult who received the AZD1222 COVID-19 vaccine. The chain couples TRBV5-8 to TRBJ2-7, with a possible D match to TRBD1 (5 bases). The DNA of the CDR3 is TGTGCCAGTGGGGCAACCTACGAGCAGTACTTC. Residues: CASGATYEQYF.